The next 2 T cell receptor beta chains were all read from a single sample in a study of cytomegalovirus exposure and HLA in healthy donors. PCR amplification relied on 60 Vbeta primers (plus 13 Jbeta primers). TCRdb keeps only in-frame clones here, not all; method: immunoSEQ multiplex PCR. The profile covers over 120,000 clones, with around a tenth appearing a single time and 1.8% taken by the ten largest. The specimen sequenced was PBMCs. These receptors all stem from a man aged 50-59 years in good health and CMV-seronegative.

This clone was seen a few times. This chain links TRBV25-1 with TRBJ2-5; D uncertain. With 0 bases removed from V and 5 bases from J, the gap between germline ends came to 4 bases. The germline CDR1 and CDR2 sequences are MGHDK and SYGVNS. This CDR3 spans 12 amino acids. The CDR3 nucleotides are TGTGCCAGCAGTGAATATATGGAGACCCAGTACTTC. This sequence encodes CASSEYMETQYF.

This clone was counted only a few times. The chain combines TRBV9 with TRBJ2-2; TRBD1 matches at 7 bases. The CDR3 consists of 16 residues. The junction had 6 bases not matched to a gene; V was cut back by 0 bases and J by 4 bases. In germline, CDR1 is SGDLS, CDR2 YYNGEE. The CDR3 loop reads CASSVVRGPGTGELFF. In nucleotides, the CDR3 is TGTGCCAGCAGCGTAGTAAGGGGGCCGGGCACCGGGGAGCTGTTTTTT.